Sequencing of this T cell receptor (beta chain) was carried out in a study of shared clonotypes between healthy human individuals. General observations from the study: Researchers found naive subsets generally carried larger estimated richness than memory subsets.

This clone was counted a single time. The antigen remains unidentified. This table comes from immunoSEQ multiplex PCR, and its TCRdb copy is limited to in-frame clones, with some not included. The sample has 330,000 or so clones, about 70% seen once; the top ten hold more than 9%. Healthy HIV-negative adults without recent acute infections or vaccinations served as donors. The sequencing input was memory CD4+ T cells sorted from blood. Stated subset: CD45RA-negative fraction. This receptor was obtained from a man aged 30 to 45 in good health.

The CDR3 sequence: CASSVDHLAGVRNEQFF. DNA for the CDR3: TGTGCCAGCAGCGTAGATCACCTAGCGGGAGTAAGAAATGAGCAGTTCTTC. The V call is TRBV9, the J call TRBJ2-1; 10 bases agree with TRBD2. From germline, CDR1 is SGDLS and CDR2 YYNGEE. The CDR3 is 17 amino acids. After removal of 0 bases from V and 7 bases from J, the junction contained 10 bases not matched to a gene.